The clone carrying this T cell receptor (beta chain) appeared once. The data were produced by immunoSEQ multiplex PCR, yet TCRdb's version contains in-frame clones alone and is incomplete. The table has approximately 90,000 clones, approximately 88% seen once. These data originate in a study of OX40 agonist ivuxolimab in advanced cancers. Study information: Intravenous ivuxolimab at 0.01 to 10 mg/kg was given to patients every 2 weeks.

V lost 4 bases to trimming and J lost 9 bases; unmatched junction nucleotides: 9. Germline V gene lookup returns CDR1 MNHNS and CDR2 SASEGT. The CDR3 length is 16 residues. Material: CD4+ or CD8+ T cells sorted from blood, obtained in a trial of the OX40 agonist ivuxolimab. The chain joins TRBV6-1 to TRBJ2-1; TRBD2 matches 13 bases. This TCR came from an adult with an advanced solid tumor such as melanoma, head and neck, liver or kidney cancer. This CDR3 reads CASSASGTSGISEQFF. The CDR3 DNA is TGTGCCAGCAGTGCCTCCGGGACTAGCGGGATAAGTGAGCAGTTCTTC.